Shown below are 30 T cell receptor beta chains from a single sample sequenced in a study of cytomegalovirus exposure and HLA in healthy donors. Here immunoSEQ multiplex PCR was the method, and the copy in TCRdb shows in-frame clones only, minus some. The sample holds a few hundred thousand clones; around 90% are singletons and the top ten take around 1%. Material for sequencing was PBMCs. These receptors were collected from a man aged 25 to 45 in good health and CMV-seronegative.

There are many counts of this clone. This sequence joins TRBV7-9 and TRBJ2-7; unclear D gene. Per germline, CDR1 SEHNR and CDR2 FQNEAQ (reference sequence). The CDR3 totals 13 residues. The V and J ends lost 5 bases and 3 bases respectively, with 11 bases between them. The CDR3 here is CASSPPSGYEQYF. CDR3 in DNA: TGTGCCAGCAGCCCCCCGTCGGGCTACGAGCAGTACTTC.

The V call is TRBV2, the J call TRBJ2-4, with 9 bases identical to TRBD2. Germline assignment: CDR1 SNHLY and CDR2 FYNNEI. The CDR3 has 17 residues. V shed 6 bases, J shed 9 bases, and the junction held 18 bases outside the gene matches. The chain's CDR3 is CASRRVAGARQNPIQYF. DNA of the CDR3: TGTGCCAGCAGGCGGGTAGCGGGGGCCCGTCAAAACCCCATTCAGTACTTC.

The chain links TRBV4-3 to TRBJ2-1; D gene unclear. Germline loops: CDR1 LGHNA, CDR2 YSLEER. The V end lost 0 bases, the J end lost 3 bases, and 9 bases lay between the germline ends. The CDR3 has 15 residues. This CDR3 reads CASSQEVGFYNEQFF. The CDR3 nucleotides are TGCGCCAGCAGCCAAGAGGTCGGGTTCTACAATGAGCAGTTCTTC.

This clone has only one observation. The chain carries TRBV10-1 and TRBJ2-3, with D maybe TRBD2 (5 bases). The V end lost 10 bases, the J end lost 2 bases, and 19 bases lay between the germline ends. CDR1 WNHNN and CDR2 SYGVQD come from the germline V gene (reference sequence). The CDR3 is 15 amino acids. The CDR3 loop is CATLTPTGNTDTQYF. The CDR3 nucleotides read TGCGCCACCTTGACACCGACCGGGAACACAGATACGCAGTATTTT.

The chain carries TRBV7-2 and TRBJ2-7, with a weak D call TRBD1 (6 bases). CDR1 and CDR2 (germline): SGHTA, FQGNSA. V was trimmed by 0 bases and J by 4 bases, leaving 16 bases between them. CDR3 size: 16 residues. The CDR3 nucleotides read TGTGCCAGCAGCTTAGCGCAGGGGCAGGGAACTTACGAGCAGTACTTC. This encodes CASSLAQGQGTYEQYF.

The chain has TRBV30 and TRBJ2-7; 9 nucleotides match TRBD2. Germline CDR1 is GTSNPN and CDR2 is SVGIG (reference sequence). The V and J ends lost 0 bases and 3 bases, in that order; junction bases with no gene match: 9. The CDR3 covers 16 residues. The CDR3 loop is CAWSVRSGGLGYEQYF. The CDR3 region has the DNA TGTGCCTGGAGTGTACGGAGCGGGGGGCTTGGCTACGAGCAGTACTTC.

This clone was recorded a few times. The V gene is TRBV19, the J gene TRBJ2-7, with TRBD2 identical over 7 bases. The CDR3 is made up of 13 amino acids. Germline assignment: CDR1 LNHDA and CDR2 SQIVND (reference sequence). The J segment lost 2 bases and the V segment lost 4 bases, leaving 2 bases of the junction unmatched. The CDR3 DNA is TGTGCCAGTAGTAAGAGCGGGACCTACGAGCAGTACTTC. Protein product: CASSKSGTYEQYF.

This rearrangement joins TRBV12-5 to TRBJ2-1, with D unresolved. The length of the CDR3 is 12 residues. Trimming removed 3 bases at V and 10 bases at J, with 10 bases between. Germline CDR1 and CDR2: LGHNT and FRNRAP. CDR3 in DNA: TGTGCTAGTGGTTTTTTAATCTACGAGCAGTTCTTC. Protein sequence: CASGFLIYEQFF.

The chain recombines TRBV10-2 with TRBJ2-2; 8 bases align to TRBD2. There are 14 residues in the CDR3. The ends lost 2 bases at V and 6 bases at J; junction bases unmatched: 2. CDR1 is WSHSY, CDR2 SAAADI, per germline. The CDR3 coding sequence is TGCGCCAGCAGTGAGACGGGGGGGCCCGGGGAGCTGTTTTTT. Its protein is CASSETGGPGELFF.

The rearrangement links TRBV7-8 to TRBJ1-1; 7 bases line up with TRBD1. Per the germline V gene, CDR1 is SGHVS and CDR2 is FQNEAQ. The V gene end was trimmed by 6 bases and the J gene end by 6 bases; junction bases not matched to a gene: 13. This CDR3 contains 15 residues. The CDR3 DNA reads TGTGCCAGCAGACTAGGGCGTCGAGGGGGCCCTGAAGCTTTCTTT. Encoded protein: CASRLGRRGGPEAFF.

The chain has TRBV19 and TRBJ1-6, with D tentatively TRBD1 (5 bases). V lost 7 bases and J lost 3, with 16 bases in between. There are 16 residues in the CDR3. CDR1 is LNHDA, CDR2 SQIVND, per germline (reference sequence). CDR3 sequence: CASTPGRGRYNSPLHF. The DNA for the CDR3 is TGTGCCAGTACCCCGGGGAGGGGCCGCTATAATTCACCCCTCCACTTT.

Only one count was recorded for this clone. The chain is built from TRBV4-1 and TRBJ1-4; tentative D call: TRBD1 (5 bases). Per the germline V gene, CDR1 is MGHRA and CDR2 is YSYEKL. The ends were cut back, 0 bases at V and 8 bases at J, with 16 bases in the middle. The CDR3 loop spans 16 amino acids. The CDR3 reads CASSQERGREVEKLFF. CDR3 sequence (DNA): TGCGCCAGCAGCCAAGAACGGGGCAGGGAGGTGGAAAAACTGTTTTTT.

This chain links TRBV7-9 with TRBJ2-2; D is possibly TRBD1 (5 bases). Looked up from germline, CDR1 is SEHNR and CDR2 is FQNEAQ (reference sequence). The length of the CDR3 is 14 residues. Deletions cut 4 bases from V and 5 bases from J, with 11 bases between. The CDR3 protein is CASSSRSGTGELFF. The CDR3 DNA reads TGTGCCAGCAGCTCCCGATCAGGGACCGGGGAGCTGTTTTTT.

This chain connects TRBV5-6 to TRBJ1-4, with 9 bases aligning to TRBD1. V lost 4 bases, J lost 7 bases, and 8 bases stayed unmatched. The CDR3 contains 15 residues. CDR1 and CDR2 from the germline V gene are SGHDT and YYEEEE. The CDR3 DNA sequence: TGTGCCAGCAGCCTCCGGGACAGGGTGGTTGAAAAACTGTTTTTT. It yields the protein CASSLRDRVVEKLFF.

The chain recombines TRBV27 with TRBJ1-2; 7 bases fit TRBD1. CDR3 length: 16 amino acids. The germline V gene has CDR1 MNHEY and CDR2 SMNVEV (reference sequence). V lost 5 bases and J lost 2; bases outside the gene matches: 11. The chain's CDR3 is CASSPNRGVSNYGYTF. CDR3 coding DNA: TGTGCCAGCAGTCCTAACAGGGGAGTCTCCAACTATGGCTACACCTTC.

The chain combines TRBV7-8 with TRBJ1-1; perhaps TRBD1 as D (6 bases). Trimming removed 5 bases from V and 0 bases from J, with 13 bases in between. The CDR3 is made up of 15 amino acids. Germline loops: CDR1 SGHVS, CDR2 FQNEAQ. The chain's CDR3 is CASSLSGQLNTEAFF. In nucleotides, the CDR3 is TGTGCCAGCAGCCTGTCGGGACAACTGAACACTGAAGCTTTCTTT.

The V gene is TRBV18, the J gene TRBJ1-5, with 7 bases fitting TRBD1. Germline values: CDR1 KGHSH, CDR2 LQKENI. The CDR3 loop spans 16 amino acids. With 3 bases clipped from V and 6 bases from J, the junction kept 11 bases outside the gene matches. The CDR3: CASSPGSGGSGQPQHF. The CDR3 DNA reads as TGTGCCAGCTCACCGGGCTCAGGGGGTTCGGGTCAGCCCCAGCATTTT.

The CDR3 sequence: CASVRGPGANVLTF. In DNA form, the CDR3 reads TGTGCCAGCGTCAGGGGGCCTGGGGCCAACGTCCTGACTTTC. This sequence joins TRBV7-9 and TRBJ2-6, with 8 bases that match TRBD1. CDR1 and CDR2 (germline): SEHNR, FQNEAQ (reference sequence). V trimming: 8 bases; J trimming: 2 bases; junction bases outside the gene matches: 2. This CDR3 is built from 14 residues.

The chain links TRBV6-5 to TRBJ1-1; 7 positions agree with TRBD1. Germline V lookup: CDR1 MNHEY, CDR2 SVGAGI. CDR3 length equals 15 residues. Trimming cost V 5 bases and J 1 base; bases outside gene matches: 7. CDR3 nucleotides: TGTGCCAGCAGTGGCCTGGGACAGACGAACACTGAAGCTTTCTTT. Translated: CASSGLGQTNTEAFF.

The chain carries TRBV6-5 and TRBJ2-5; D might be TRBD2 (5 bases). V lost 9 bases, J lost 4 bases, and 15 bases lay in between. The CDR3 has 13 residues. Germline V gene data show CDR1 as MNHEY and CDR2 as SVGAGI. CDR3 bases: TGTGCCAGTAAGAAAGCGGCCGGAGAGACCCAGTACTTC. Residues: CASKKAAGETQYF.

J is TRBJ2-7 and V is TRBV18, with D possibly matching TRBD2 (5 bases). Germline CDR1 KGHSH, CDR2 LQKENI. This CDR3 region has 11 residues. V dropped 8 bases and J dropped 4 bases, with 9 bases sitting between them. The CDR3 loop is CASRESYEQYF. CDR3 DNA sequence: TGTGCCAGCCGGGAAAGTTACGAGCAGTACTTC.

V is TRBV18 and J is TRBJ1-1; TRBD1 matches 7 bases. Unmatched junction bases numbered 4, after V lost 6 bases and J lost 0 bases. The CDR3 length is 14 residues. Germline CDR1 is KGHSH and CDR2 is LQKENI. The CDR3, as DNA: TGTGCCAGCTCTCTGGGACAGATGAACACTGAAGCTTTCTTT. As protein: CASSLGQMNTEAFF. Looking up the rest from reference TRBV18 and TRBJ1-1 gives the full variable domain: NAGVMQNPRHLVRRRGQEARLRCSPMKGHSHVYWYRQLPEEGLKFMVYLQKENIIDESGMPKERFSAEFPKEGPSILRIQQVVRGDSAAYFCASSLGQMNTEAFFGQGTRLTVV.

The chain joins TRBV5-6 to TRBJ2-7; D unclear. The CDR3 covers 13 residues. Trimming took 2 bases from V and 2 from J, leaving 8 bases between them. The germline V gene has CDR1 SGHDT and CDR2 YYEEEE. CDR3 residues: CASSFGPTYEQYF. The CDR3, as DNA: TGTGCCAGCAGCTTCGGTCCAACCTACGAGCAGTACTTC.

The chain carries TRBV5-1 and TRBJ2-1; 7 positions agree with TRBD1. J gave up 15 bases and V 1 base, and 4 bases lay outside the gene matches. CDR1 SGHRS and CDR2 YFSETQ come from the germline V gene. The CDR3 spans 11 residues. The CDR3 bases are TGCGCCAGCAGCTTGTTGGGACAGAGGTTCTTC. Translating it yields CASSLLGQRFF.

V is TRBV7-6 and J is TRBJ1-1; perhaps TRBD1 as D (6 bases). V was trimmed by 5 bases and J by 1 base, leaving 11 bases between them. Germline V gene data show CDR1 as SGHVS and CDR2 as FNYEAQ. The CDR3 contains 14 residues. The CDR3 sequence: CASSETGRNTEAFF. CDR3 DNA: TGTGCCAGCAGCGAAACAGGGAGGAACACTGAAGCTTTCTTT.

The chain recombines TRBV2 with TRBJ2-2, with 9 bases that match TRBD2. CDR1 SNHLY and CDR2 FYNNEI come from the germline V gene. V trimming: 8 bases; J trimming: 0 bases; junction bases outside the gene matches: 7. The CDR3 contains 16 residues. The CDR3 region has the DNA TGTGCCAGCGAGAAGGCGGGGGGGTCGAACACCGGGGAGCTGTTTTTT. This gives the protein CASEKAGGSNTGELFF.

The chain uses TRBV5-1 and TRBJ2-3; 11 bases map to TRBD2. This CDR3 has 17 residues. V was pared by 4 bases and J by 5 bases, with 12 bases of the junction left unmatched. Germline V gene lookup returns CDR1 SGHRS and CDR2 YFSETQ. The CDR3 protein is CASSPGLAALSQDTQYF. CDR3 nucleotides: TGCGCCAGCAGCCCGGGACTAGCGGCGCTAAGTCAAGATACGCAGTATTTT.

V and J are TRBV15 and TRBJ2-2; D remains ambiguous. The germline V gene has CDR1 LNHNV and CDR2 YYDKDF (reference sequence). The CDR3 runs to 13 residues. Trimming cost V 2 bases and J 7 bases, with 8 bases left between them. The DNA of the CDR3 is TGTGCCACCAGCAGAAACACGGGCGGGGAGCTGTTTTTT. It encodes CATSRNTGGELFF.

This sequence joins TRBV9 and TRBJ1-1; D uncertain. The CDR3 contains 14 residues. The V end was cut by 4 bases, the J end by 1 base, with 11 bases between. CDR1 is SGDLS, CDR2 YYNGEE, per germline. CDR3 bases: TGTGCCAGCAGCCCCCACCGGGGGAACACTGAAGCTTTCTTT. Protein: CASSPHRGNTEAFF.

This clone was observed a handful of times. The rearrangement links TRBV7-8 to TRBJ2-7, with TRBD1 identical over 7 bases. The junction had 7 bases not matched to a gene; V was cut back by 5 bases and J by 3 bases. Germline V CDR1 and CDR2: SGHVS, FQNEAQ. There are 14 residues in the CDR3. CDR3 protein: CASSLRQGLYEQYF. The CDR3 DNA sequence: TGTGCCAGCAGCCTCCGACAGGGCCTCTACGAGCAGTACTTC.